These 10 T cell receptor beta chains were sequenced from one sample in a study of blood T cell repertoires in COVID-19. TCRdb's table, derived via immunoSEQ multiplex PCR, lists solely in-frame clones and lacks some. The data show roughly 52,000 clones, about 84% seen once. Material for sequencing was peripheral blood. All receptors come from a woman at least 80 years old with acute or convalescent COVID-19.

The chain employs TRBV11-3 and TRBJ2-5, with D possibly matching TRBD1 (5 bases). The CDR3 runs to 15 residues. V was trimmed by 1 base and J by 0 bases, leaving 9 bases between them. Germline loops: CDR1 SGHNT, CDR2 YENEEA. DNA for the CDR3: TGTGCCAGCAGCTTAGCACAGGCGTACCAAGAGACCCAGTACTTC. Encoded protein: CASSLAQAYQETQYF.

The chain carries TRBV9 and TRBJ1-1, with D possibly matching TRBD1 (5 bases). Germline assignment: CDR1 SGDLS and CDR2 YYNGEE. With 0 bases removed from V and 5 bases from J, the gap between germline ends came to 14 bases. The CDR3 extends over 15 amino acids. Here the CDR3 DNA reads TGTGCCAGCAGCGTAGCTACGGGGGGAGAAACTGAAGCTTTCTTT. It encodes CASSVATGGETEAFF.

J is TRBJ2-2 and V is TRBV9; a possible D gene is TRBD2 (6 bases). V shed 0 bases and J shed 15 bases, with 15 bases lying between them. This CDR3 is 13 amino acids long. Germline V gene sequence: CDR1 SGDLS, CDR2 YYNGEE. CDR3 DNA: TGTGCCAGCAGCGTAGGTCGCGAGGGAGGAGTGTTTTTT. Translation: CASSVGREGGVFF.

V gene TRBV19 combines with J gene TRBJ1-5; D possibly corresponds to TRBD1 (5 bases). V was cut by 7 bases and J by 0 bases, with 13 bases left in between. CDR3 length: 15 residues. CDR1 LNHDA and CDR2 SQIVND come from the germline V gene (reference sequence). CDR3 DNA sequence: TGTGCCAGTACTGAGACAGTCTATAGCAATCAGCCCCAGCATTTT. It is translated as CASTETVYSNQPQHF.

The V gene is TRBV18, the J gene TRBJ1-2; 10 bases map to TRBD1. In germline, CDR1 is KGHSH, CDR2 LQKENI. The CDR3 runs 15 residues. Trimming at V came to 3 bases and at J to 6 bases, leaving 7 bases not matched to a gene. The DNA for the CDR3 is TGTGCCAGCTCACCCCTCGGGACAGGGGAGGATGGCTACACCTTC. Translating it yields CASSPLGTGEDGYTF.

This clone was seen only once. J is TRBJ1-2 and V is TRBV5-1, with a possible D match to TRBD1 (6 bases). V lost 0 bases and J 8 bases, leaving 11 bases between the germline ends. This CDR3 region has 13 residues. Germline-derived CDR1 and CDR2 are SGHRS and YFSETQ. CDR3 in DNA: TGCGCCAGCAGCTTGGCGAAAGGGACAGGCTACACCTTC. This codes for CASSLAKGTGYTF.

The chain links TRBV10-1 to TRBJ2-1, with a tentative D call TRBD2 (6 bases). The CDR3 runs 13 residues. The V gene's germline CDR1 is WNHNN and CDR2 SYGVQD (reference sequence). V gave up 5 bases and J gave up 6 bases, with 11 bases separating them. The CDR3 nucleotides are TGCGCCAGCAGTAGGGCGGAGGGCAATGAGCAGTTCTTC. This gives the protein CASSRAEGNEQFF.

V gene TRBV11-3 combines with J gene TRBJ1-1; 9 nucleotides match TRBD1. The CDR3 is 14 amino acids. Germline values: CDR1 SGHNT, CDR2 YENEEA. With V trimmed by 3 bases and J by 4 bases, 3 bases remained unmatched. The CDR3 loop is CASSLGTGPTEAFF. Written as DNA, the CDR3 is TGTGCCAGCAGCTTGGGGACAGGGCCCACTGAAGCTTTCTTT. Together with reference TRBV11-3 and TRBJ1-1, the CDR3 gives the full variable domain: EAGVVQSPRYKIIEKKQPVAFWCNPISGHNTLYWYLQNLGQGPELLIRYENEEAVDDSQLPKDRFSAERLKGVDSTLKIQPAELGDSAVYLCASSLGTGPTEAFFGQGTRLTVV.

The chain recombines TRBV9 with TRBJ1-2; D not certain. Looked up from germline, CDR1 is SGDLS and CDR2 is YYNGEE. This CDR3 has 12 amino acids. The V gene lost 10 bases and the J gene lost 4 bases, with 14 bases spanning the gap. The DNA of the CDR3 is TGTGCCTCCCAAGCAGGAACCTATGGCTACACCTTC. It yields the protein CASQAGTYGYTF.

The chain employs TRBV6-5 and TRBJ2-5; D not certain. Germline assignment: CDR1 MNHEY and CDR2 SVGAGI. V shed 5 bases and J shed 2 bases, with 9 bases lying between them. CDR3 length equals 13 residues. The CDR3 DNA reads TGTGCCAGCAGTAGAGACTGGCAAGAGACCCAGTACTTC. Protein sequence: CASSRDWQETQYF.